What follows are 27 T cell receptor beta chains derived from one specimen sequenced in a study of blood T cell repertoires in COVID-19. Assay: immunoSEQ multiplex PCR; the TCRdb copy retains only in-frame clones and omits some. The sample has more than 50,000 clones, over 75% seen once. Sequenced input: peripheral blood. The receptors were gathered from a human donor in a cohort sampled during active COVID-19.

The V gene is TRBV5-4, the J gene TRBJ2-3; D unresolved. Per the germline V gene, CDR1 is SGHNT and CDR2 is YYREEE (reference sequence). The CDR3 covers 14 residues. V lost 0 bases to trimming and J lost 6 bases, with 11 bases between them. The CDR3, as DNA: TGTGCCAGCAGCTTGGGGCCTAGGCCCGATACGCAGTATTTT. Translating gives CASSLGPRPDTQYF.

This sequence joins TRBV30 and TRBJ1-1; D is possibly TRBD1 (6 bases). Trimming pared 2 bases from V and 0 bases from J, leaving 13 bases between. The CDR3 is 15 amino acids. Per germline, CDR1 GTSNPN and CDR2 SVGIG (reference sequence). The CDR3 here is CAWSPRQVMNTEAFF. CDR3 DNA: TGTGCCTGGAGTCCCCGACAGGTTATGAACACTGAAGCTTTCTTT.

The rearrangement uses TRBV6-2 or TRBV6-3 and TRBJ1-5; 7 bases agree with TRBD1. Trimming took 5 bases from V and 7 from J; bases not matched to a gene: 11. Germline V gives CDR1 MNHEY, CDR2 SVGEGT. The CDR3 spans 15 residues. CDR3 nucleotide sequence: TGTGCCAGCAGTAAGGACAGGAGCCGAGAACAGCCCCAGCATTTT. Protein product: CASSKDRSREQPQHF.

The V and J genes are TRBV27 and TRBJ1-2, with 8 bases that match TRBD1. The germline gives CDR1 MNHEY, CDR2 SMNVEV (reference sequence). The CDR3 has 15 residues. The V and J ends lost 0 bases and 3 bases, in that order; junction bases with no gene match: 3. DNA for the CDR3: TGTGCCAGCAGTTTATCGCAGGGACAGGACTATGGCTACACCTTC. This gives the protein CASSLSQGQDYGYTF.

CDR3: CASTRDRAGGANVLTF. DNA for the CDR3: TGTGCCAGCACCCGGGACAGGGCCGGTGGGGCCAACGTCCTGACTTTC. The chain combines TRBV2 with TRBJ2-6, with 9 bases matching TRBD1. CDR1 and CDR2 from the germline V gene are SNHLY and FYNNEI. The V segment lost 7 bases and the J segment 3 bases; nucleotides outside the gene matches: 7. CDR3 size: 16 residues.

A few counts support this clone. The rearrangement links TRBV18 to TRBJ1-1; TRBD1 matches 10 bases. The CDR3 sequence is 14 residues long. In germline, CDR1 is KGHSH, CDR2 LQKENI. V trimming: 3 bases; J trimming: 8 bases; junction bases outside the gene matches: 6. The CDR3, as DNA: TGTGCCAGCTCACCCGGGACAGGGGAGGCCGAAGCTTTCTTT. Amino acids: CASSPGTGEAEAFF.

This chain joins TRBV5-5 and TRBJ1-1, with a possible D match to TRBD1 (6 bases). Looked up from germline, CDR1 is SGHKS and CDR2 is YYEKEE (reference sequence). The CDR3 covers 15 residues. The V gene lost 4 bases and the J gene lost 1 base, with 14 bases spanning the gap. CDR3 sequence reads: CASSHPTGTNTEAFF. CDR3 sequence (DNA): TGTGCCAGCAGCCACCCTACAGGGACGAACACTGAAGCTTTCTTT.

V and J are TRBV5-1 and TRBJ1-1; D possibly corresponds to TRBD1 (6 bases). Germline CDR1 reads SGHRS; CDR2 reads YFSETQ. V was pared by 4 bases and J by 1 base, with 8 bases between. The CDR3 has 13 residues. CDR3 residues: CASSPGQNTEAFF. CDR3 DNA sequence: TGCGCCAGCAGCCCGGGACAGAACACTGAAGCTTTCTTT.

This chain's CDR3 is CASSYAGFSYGYTF. The CDR3 region has the DNA TGTGCCAGCAGTTACGCAGGTTTTTCCTATGGCTACACCTTC. The chain carries TRBV6-2 or TRBV6-3 and TRBJ1-2; D call uncertain. The V end was cut by 2 bases, the J end by 4 bases, with 11 bases between. Germline CDR1 is MNHEY and CDR2 is SVGEGT. The CDR3 covers 14 residues.

This chain links TRBV5-4 with TRBJ2-4; 10 nucleotides align to TRBD2. V shed 0 bases, J shed 2 bases, and the junction held 8 bases outside the gene matches. The germline V gene encodes CDR1 SGHNT and CDR2 YYREEE (reference sequence). The CDR3 covers 18 residues. CDR3 DNA sequence: TGTGCCAGCAGCTTGGGTTTAGGTAGCGGGGGGACCAAAAACATTCAGTACTTC. Translating it yields CASSLGLGSGGTKNIQYF.

The CDR3 region has the DNA TGTGCCAGCACCACCGACAGGGGAGTTCTAGACGGCGTAGGGTTTAGGGCCAACGTCCTGACTTTC. As protein: CASTTDRGVLDGVGFRANVLTF. V gene TRBV6-7 combines with J gene TRBJ2-6; 8 bases match TRBD1. TRBV6-7 falls under the ORF class, with uncertain function. The length of the CDR3 is 22 residues. V was clipped by 7 bases and J by 5 bases; unmatched bases: 28.

The chain has TRBV18 and TRBJ2-7; 7 nucleotides agree with TRBD2. The germline CDR1 and CDR2 sequences are KGHSH and LQKENI. This CDR3 is 15 amino acids long. The V gene end was trimmed by 1 base and the J gene end by 6 bases; junction bases not matched to a gene: 9. The CDR3 coding sequence is TGTGCCAGCTCACCACTAGATAGCGGGTGGGGCGAGCAGTACTTC. It yields the protein CASSPLDSGWGEQYF.

V is TRBV4-3 and J is TRBJ1-2, with a weak D call TRBD1 (6 bases). The CDR3 is 16 residues long. Trimming took off 3 bases at V and 4 bases at J, with 18 bases between the two ends. Germline V CDR1 and CDR2: LGHNA, YSLEER. The CDR3 loop reads CASSQSQGFSIYGYTF. As DNA, the CDR3 is TGCGCCAGCAGCCAGTCACAGGGTTTTTCTATCTATGGCTACACCTTC.

The chain uses TRBV4-1 and TRBJ2-5, with 13 bases identical to TRBD2. The CDR3 covers 19 residues. The ends lost 4 bases at V and 4 bases at J; junction bases unmatched: 15. Germline V lookup: CDR1 MGHRA, CDR2 YSYEKL. Here the CDR3 DNA reads TGCGCCAGCAGCCCTGGAGGAACTAGCGGGGGGGCCCGAGGAGAGACCCAGTACTTC. This translates into CASSPGGTSGGARGETQYF.

The gene calls are TRBV4-1 and TRBJ1-3, with D unclear. Germline CDR1 reads MGHRA; CDR2 reads YSYEKL. V lost 9 bases, J lost 4 bases, and 4 bases lay in between. The CDR3 covers 10 residues. CDR3 region: CASGGNTIYF. CDR3 sequence (DNA): TGCGCCAGTGGCGGAAACACCATATATTTT.

The J gene is TRBJ1-1, the V gene TRBV3-1 (or the pseudogene TRBV3-2), with 9 bases aligning to TRBD1. The length of the CDR3 is 19 residues. Looked up from germline, CDR1 is LGHDT and CDR2 is YNNKEL (reference sequence). The trim removed 0 bases at V and 2 bases at J, leaving 13 bases unmatched. The CDR3 coding sequence is TGTGCCAGCAGCCAAGACAGGCCGACAGGGGGTGGGGGAAACACTGAAGCTTTCTTT. This codes for CASSQDRPTGGGGNTEAFF.

This chain uses TRBV11-2 with TRBJ2-7, with D tentatively TRBD1 (5 bases). The CDR3 spans 15 residues. Looked up from germline, CDR1 is SGHAT and CDR2 is FQNNGV. The V end lost 2 bases, the J end lost 0 bases, and 11 bases lay between the germline ends. The CDR3 protein is CASSLTGFSSYEQYF. DNA for the CDR3: TGTGCCAGCAGCTTAACAGGATTTAGCTCCTACGAGCAGTACTTC.

The DNA of the CDR3 is TGCAGTGCCCCGAGCACAGATACGCAGTATTTT. Translation: CSAPSTDTQYF. The genes are TRBV20-1 and TRBJ2-3; D is unresolved. Between the trimmed V and J ends, which lost 6 bases and 0 bases, there was a span of 4 bases. This CDR3 is 11 amino acids long. The germline V gene encodes CDR1 DFQATT and CDR2 SNEGSKA (reference sequence).

The chain couples TRBV11-2 to TRBJ2-5, with a weak D call TRBD1 (6 bases). Looked up from germline, CDR1 is SGHAT and CDR2 is FQNNGV. Trimming took off 3 bases at V and 2 bases at J, with 13 bases between the two ends. The length of the CDR3 is 15 residues. The CDR3 DNA sequence: TGTGCCAGCAGCTTCCTGGACAGCGCACAAGAGACCCAGTACTTC. It encodes CASSFLDSAQETQYF.

The chain links TRBV30 to TRBJ2-7, with TRBD1 matching over 9 bases. Germline CDR1 reads GTSNPN; CDR2 reads SVGIG (reference sequence). Unmatched junction bases numbered 6, after V lost 3 bases and J lost 3 bases. The CDR3 sequence is 14 residues long. The CDR3 here is CAWSWDRVGYEQYF. Written as DNA, the CDR3 is TGTGCCTGGAGCTGGGACAGGGTGGGCTACGAGCAGTACTTC.

This chain links TRBV13 with TRBJ2-5; maybe TRBD1 (6 bases). V dropped 4 bases and J dropped 4 bases, with 16 bases sitting between them. This CDR3 is built from 15 residues. CDR1 is PRHDT, CDR2 FYEKMQ, per germline (reference sequence). The CDR3 region has the DNA TGTGCCAGCAGCTCCCTTTCAGGGGCCGGAGAGACCCAGTACTTC. Its translation is CASSSLSGAGETQYF.

The V call is TRBV2, the J call TRBJ1-1, with D possibly being TRBD1 (5 bases). Germline lookup yields CDR1 SNHLY and CDR2 FYNNEI. V was trimmed by 4 bases and J by 3 bases, leaving 15 bases between them. The CDR3 is made up of 15 amino acids. The CDR3 is CASSVLAGKDTEAFF. In DNA, the CDR3 is TGTGCCAGCAGTGTATTAGCAGGGAAGGACACTGAAGCTTTCTTT.

This sequence joins TRBV3-1 (or the pseudogene TRBV3-2) and TRBJ1-6; D not resolved. The CDR3 has 16 amino acids. Trimming pared 4 bases from V and 0 bases from J, leaving 10 bases between. Germline-derived CDR1 and CDR2 are LGHDT and YNNKEL (reference sequence). CDR3 nucleotide sequence: TGTGCCAGCAGCCCACCCAGCGGCTCCTATAATTCACCCCTCCACTTT. Its protein product is CASSPPSGSYNSPLHF.

The rearrangement links TRBV18 to TRBJ2-7, with 7 bases aligning to TRBD2. Germline assignment: CDR1 KGHSH and CDR2 LQKENI. This CDR3 spans 15 amino acids. Losses at the gene ends were 0 bases for V and 6 bases for J; bases not matched to a gene: 8. The CDR3: CASSPPEREWGEQYF. CDR3 in DNA: TGTGCCAGCTCACCACCGGAGCGGGAATGGGGCGAGCAGTACTTC.

This clone has a single count. J is TRBJ2-3 and V is TRBV19, with 8 bases that match TRBD1. The length of the CDR3 is 16 residues. Losses at the gene ends were 1 base for V and 3 bases for J; bases not matched to a gene: 6. Germline V gene data show CDR1 as LNHDA and CDR2 as SQIVND (reference sequence). The CDR3 DNA is TGTGCCAGTAGTATAGGCCCGACAGGGGTGACAGATACGCAGTATTTT. It is translated as CASSIGPTGVTDTQYF.

The chain couples TRBV19 to TRBJ2-1, with 7 bases that match TRBD2. The CDR3 has 18 residues. V lost 0 bases and J lost 0; bases outside the gene matches: 8. Germline assignment: CDR1 LNHDA and CDR2 SQIVND (reference sequence). The CDR3 nucleotides read TGTGCCAGTAGTATAGATCACCGCGGGAGCTACTCCTACAATGAGCAGTTCTTC. Amino acid sequence: CASSIDHRGSYSYNEQFF.

The rearrangement joins TRBV28 to TRBJ2-1; 11 nucleotides match TRBD2. The junction had 13 bases not matched to a gene; V was cut back by 2 bases and J by 7 bases. The CDR3 consists of 18 residues. Germline lookup yields CDR1 MDHEN and CDR2 SYDVKM. In DNA, the CDR3 is TGTGCCAGCAGTTTACCATCATTACTAGCGGGAGAGAGGAATGAGCAGTTCTTC. Encoded protein: CASSLPSLLAGERNEQFF.